This is a list of T cell receptor beta chains from one sample in a study of blood T cell repertoires in COVID-19. The table came from immunoSEQ multiplex PCR; TCRdb's copy has only in-frame clones and leaves some out. This sample yields under 100,000 clones, of which around 88% are seen a single time; 6.5% to 8.5% belongs to the top ten. Sequencing input: peripheral blood. The receptors originated from a man in his thirties or forties with acute or convalescent COVID-19. Each CDR3 is given with its conserved first and last residue. A D gene is named only where the DNA matches it firmly. Rows give clone size only sometimes, using once, few, many, or a class for an expanded clone.

v_call	clone_size	d_call	j_call	cdr3_nt	cdr3_aa
TRBV10-3	-	TRBD1	TRBJ1-1	TGTGCCATCAGTGAGCCTGACAGGGAAAGGACTGAAGCTTTCTTT	CAISEPDRERTEAFF
TRBV7-2	-	-	TRBJ2-7	TGTGCCAGCAGCCCCCAGAGTGCGGACTTCGACTACGAGCAGTACTTC	CASSPQSADFDYEQYF
TRBV29-1	-	-	TRBJ2-6	TGCAGCGTTAGACTTAGCTCTGGGGCCAACGTCCTGACTTTC	CSVRLSSGANVLTF
TRBV28	-	-	TRBJ1-5	TGTGCCAGCAGTTCCTGGACAGTTTCCAATCAGCCCCAGCATTTT	CASSSWTVSNQPQHF
TRBV2	once	-	TRBJ1-2	TGTGCCAGCAGTGTGGACAGTAACTATGGCTACACCTTC	CASSVDSNYGYTF
TRBV7-9	-	TRBD1	TRBJ2-1	TGTGCCAGCAGCTTAGGGGGACAGGGGCAGTTCTTC	CASSLGGQGQFF
TRBV7-2	-	TRBD1	TRBJ2-3	TGTGCCAGCAGCGCAACAGGGGGCGCAGCAGATACGCAGTATTTT	CASSATGGAADTQYF
TRBV4-1	-	-	TRBJ1-5	TGCGCCAGCAGCCAAGCCCGACAGGCCGATCAGCCCCAGCATTTT	CASSQARQADQPQHF
TRBV5-1	-	-	TRBJ2-7	TGCGCCAGCAGGAAATCCCCCTACAGGGTCATTGACGAGCAGTACTTC	CASRKSPYRVIDEQYF
TRBV19	-	TRBD2	TRBJ2-3	TGTGCCAGTAGTATAGTCCGGACTAGCGGCACAGATACGCAGTATTTT	CASSIVRTSGTDTQYF
TRBV4-1	-	-	TRBJ2-3	TGCGCCAGCAGCCGCCAACTAGCTACACCGGATACGCAGTATTTT	CASSRQLATPDTQYF
TRBV30	-	-	TRBJ2-5	TGTGCCTGGAGGAGTCTTCAAGAGACCCAGTACTTC	CAWRSLQETQYF
TRBV4-2	-	TRBD1	TRBJ2-5	TGTGCCAGCAGCCAAGGACCGGGACAGGGGGACCAGACCCAGTACTTC	CASSQGPGQGDQTQYF
TRBV9	-	-	TRBJ1-1	TGTGCCAGCAACGCCCTAACAGAGATGAACACTGAAGCTTTCTTT	CASNALTEMNTEAFF
TRBV6-5	-	TRBD1	TRBJ1-2	TGTGCCAGCAGATCCCCAGGGGGCGCGAGGGGCTACACCTTC	CASRSPGGARGYTF
TRBV20-1	-	TRBD1	TRBJ2-2	TGCAGTGCTAGTCAGGGGGCCCACGGGGAGCTGTTTTTT	CSASQGAHGELFF
TRBV27	-	-	TRBJ2-6	TGTGCCAGCAGCCCGCGAGGGCTGTCTGGGGCCAACGTCCTGACTTTC	CASSPRGLSGANVLTF
TRBV5-1	-	TRBD1	TRBJ1-6	TGCGCCAGCACCCCCGGGACAGAGTACTCACCCCTCCACTTT	CASTPGTEYSPLHF
TRBV29-1	once	-	TRBJ1-1	TGCAGCGTTGAAGATCTCACTGAAGCTTTCTTT	CSVEDLTEAFF
TRBV30	-	-	TRBJ1-6	TGTGCCTGGACGTTACCGGGGGGGGATTTATCACCCCTCCACTTT	CAWTLPGGDLSPLHF
TRBV6-2/TRBV6-3	-	-	TRBJ1-5	TGTGCCACCAGTAAGGCCCGGAGCAGCAATCAGCCCCAGCATTTT	CATSKARSSNQPQHF
TRBV7-8	-	-	TRBJ2-7	TGTGCCAGCAGCAGACTCGCCGGGGAGCAGTACTTC	CASSRLAGEQYF
TRBV10-3	-	-	TRBJ2-7	TGTGCCATCGGGGTCGACAGCTACGAGCAGTACTTC	CAIGVDSYEQYF
TRBV5-1	-	TRBD1	TRBJ1-6	TGCGCCAGCAGCTTGGGAGACAGGGGGCAGCATTCACCCCTCCACTTT	CASSLGDRGQHSPLHF
TRBV1	-	-	TRBJ2-3	TGCACCAGCAGCCTAGCAGATACGCAGTATTTT	CTSSLADTQYF
TRBV6-5	-	-	TRBJ2-2	TGTGCCAGCAGTTACAGCACAGGGTCTAACACCGGGGAGCTGTTTTTT	CASSYSTGSNTGELFF
TRBV7-2	-	TRBD1	TRBJ2-2	TGTGCCAGCAGCTTAGCGACAGGGATGAGCACCGGGGAGCTGTTTTTT	CASSLATGMSTGELFF
TRBV7-3	once	-	TRBJ2-7	TGTGCCAGCAGCGACGAGGGTAGCTACGAGCAGTACTTC	CASSDEGSYEQYF
TRBV28	-	-	TRBJ2-7	TGTGCCAGCAAAGGGGGCGCGGGGGAGCAGTACTTC	CASKGGAGEQYF
TRBV19	-	TRBD1	TRBJ2-7	TGTGCCAGTAGTATCACCGGGACAGGGATTTACGAGCAGTACTTC	CASSITGTGIYEQYF
TRBV30	-	TRBD1	TRBJ2-3	TGTGCCTGGGGGAGGGACAGGGCCACAGATACGCAGTATTTT	CAWGRDRATDTQYF
TRBV7-2	-	TRBD1	TRBJ1-1	TGTGCCAGCAGCGAAGGACAGGGGATAAACACTGAAGCTTTCTTT	CASSEGQGINTEAFF
TRBV5-6	-	TRBD1	TRBJ1-2	TGTGCCAGCAGCAAACGACAGGGCTATGGCTACACCTTC	CASSKRQGYGYTF
TRBV27	-	-	TRBJ2-1	TGTGCCAGCAGCATCCAACCATTAACGGGAGTGAACAATGAGCAGTTCTTC	CASSIQPLTGVNNEQFF
TRBV10-2	-	-	TRBJ1-6	TGCGCCAGCAGTGGAAGTCAGGCCGGAACATCACCCCTCCACTTT	CASSGSQAGTSPLHF
TRBV30	-	-	TRBJ2-5	TGTGCCTGGAGTGATAGCGGATACCAAGAGACCCAGTACTTC	CAWSDSGYQETQYF
TRBV7-9	-	TRBD1	TRBJ2-1	TGTGCCAGCAGCTTAGGAGACAGGGTGTACAATGAGCAGTTCTTC	CASSLGDRVYNEQFF
TRBV23-1	-	-	TRBJ2-7	TGCGCCAGCATTCGGGTCCCCGTTGACAGGAGATCCTACGAGCAGTACTTC	CASIRVPVDRRSYEQYF
TRBV27	-	-	TRBJ1-5	TGTGCCAGCAGCCCTAGATCGTCAGCCGCGTTGACCCAGCATTTT	CASSPRSSAALTQHF
TRBV2	-	TRBD2	TRBJ2-7	TGTGCCAGCAGCGGGAGGGCCGGGGAGCAGTACTTC	CASSGRAGEQYF
TRBV28	-	TRBD1	TRBJ1-5	TGTGCCAGCACCCCCGGGACAGGGAGGCAGCCCCAGCATTTT	CASTPGTGRQPQHF
TRBV19	-	TRBD1	TRBJ1-2	TGTGCCAGTAGTGTCTCCGGGACAGGGGGAGGAGGCTACACCTTC	CASSVSGTGGGGYTF
TRBV3-1/TRBV3-2	-	-	TRBJ1-1	TGTGCCAGCAGCCAAGCAGGGGCTGAAGCTTTCTTT	CASSQAGAEAFF
TRBV6-5	-	TRBD1	TRBJ1-4	TGTGCCAGCAGTTACGCAGGGGGCGCGGGGGAAAAACTGTTTTTT	CASSYAGGAGEKLFF
TRBV6-5	few	TRBD1	TRBJ2-7	TGTGCCAGCAGACACCGACAGGGGGCTCTATACGAGCAGTACTTC	CASRHRQGALYEQYF
TRBV9	-	-	TRBJ1-2	TGTGCCAGCAGCGCGCCCGACGGGGCTAACTATGGCTACACCTTC	CASSAPDGANYGYTF
TRBV7-7	-	TRBD2	TRBJ2-5	TGTGCTAGCAGCTTACATATAGCGGGAGGGCCGGAGACCCAGTACTTC	CASSLHIAGGPETQYF
TRBV11-3	-	-	TRBJ2-4	TGTGCCAGCAGCTTACTACCAGGGAGGAACATTCAGTACTTC	CASSLLPGRNIQYF